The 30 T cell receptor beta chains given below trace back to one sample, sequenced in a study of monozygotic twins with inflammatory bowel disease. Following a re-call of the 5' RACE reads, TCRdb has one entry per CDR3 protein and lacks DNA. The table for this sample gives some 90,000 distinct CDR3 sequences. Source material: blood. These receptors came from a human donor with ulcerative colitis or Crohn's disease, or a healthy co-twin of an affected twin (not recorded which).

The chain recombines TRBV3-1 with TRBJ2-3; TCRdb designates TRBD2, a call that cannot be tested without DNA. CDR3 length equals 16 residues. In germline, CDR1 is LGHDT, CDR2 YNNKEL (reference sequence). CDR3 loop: CASSQSGTSYTDTQYF.

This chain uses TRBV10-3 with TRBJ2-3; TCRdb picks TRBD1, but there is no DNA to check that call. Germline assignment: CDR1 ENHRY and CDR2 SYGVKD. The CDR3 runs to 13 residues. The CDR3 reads CAAGSRGRDTQYF.

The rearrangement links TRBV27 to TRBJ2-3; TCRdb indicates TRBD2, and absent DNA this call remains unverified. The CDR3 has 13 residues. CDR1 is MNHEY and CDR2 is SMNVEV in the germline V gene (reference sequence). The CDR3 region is CASRPLSGGTQYF.

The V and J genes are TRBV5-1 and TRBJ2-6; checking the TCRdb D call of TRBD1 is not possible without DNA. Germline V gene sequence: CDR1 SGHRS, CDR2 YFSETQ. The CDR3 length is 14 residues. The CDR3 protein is CASSPGQGTNVLTF. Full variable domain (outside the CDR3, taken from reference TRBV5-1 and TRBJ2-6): KAGVTQTPRYLIKTRGQQVTLSCSPISGHRSVSWYQQTPGQGLQFLFEYFSETQRNKGNFPGRFSGRQFSNSRSEMNVSTLELGDSALYLCASSPGQGTNVLTFGAGSRLTVL.

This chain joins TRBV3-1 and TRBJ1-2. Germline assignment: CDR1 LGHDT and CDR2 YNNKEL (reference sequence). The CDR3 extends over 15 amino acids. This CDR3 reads CASSQESSSTYGYTF.

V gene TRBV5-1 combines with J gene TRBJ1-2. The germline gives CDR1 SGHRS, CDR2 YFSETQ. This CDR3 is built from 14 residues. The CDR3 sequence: CASSAGVVGTGYTF. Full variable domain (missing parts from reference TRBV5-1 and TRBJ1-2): KAGVTQTPRYLIKTRGQQVTLSCSPISGHRSVSWYQQTPGQGLQFLFEYFSETQRNKGNFPGRFSGRQFSNSRSEMNVSTLELGDSALYLCASSAGVVGTGYTFGSGTRLTVV.

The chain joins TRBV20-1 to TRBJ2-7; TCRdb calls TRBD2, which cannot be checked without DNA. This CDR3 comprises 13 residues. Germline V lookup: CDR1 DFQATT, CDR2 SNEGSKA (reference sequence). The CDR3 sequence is CSASKGLDYEQYF.

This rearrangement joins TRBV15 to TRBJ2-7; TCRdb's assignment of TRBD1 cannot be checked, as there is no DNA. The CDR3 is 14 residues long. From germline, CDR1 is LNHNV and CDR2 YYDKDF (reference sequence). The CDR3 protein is CATSSLSPGNEQYF.

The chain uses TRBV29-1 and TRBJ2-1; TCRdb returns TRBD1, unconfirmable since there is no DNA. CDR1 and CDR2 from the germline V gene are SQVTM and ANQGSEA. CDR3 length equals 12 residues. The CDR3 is CSVDPGGNEQFF.

CDR3 in amino acids: CASSSEGSGYEQYF. V is TRBV5-1 and J is TRBJ2-7; TCRdb proposes TRBD2, but this gene call is untestable without DNA. The CDR3 length is 14 residues. Germline CDR1 is SGHRS and CDR2 is YFSETQ. Filled out from reference TRBV5-1 and TRBJ2-7, the complete variable domain reads KAGVTQTPRYLIKTRGQQVTLSCSPISGHRSVSWYQQTPGQGLQFLFEYFSETQRNKGNFPGRFSGRQFSNSRSEMNVSTLELGDSALYLCASSSEGSGYEQYFGPGTRLTVT.

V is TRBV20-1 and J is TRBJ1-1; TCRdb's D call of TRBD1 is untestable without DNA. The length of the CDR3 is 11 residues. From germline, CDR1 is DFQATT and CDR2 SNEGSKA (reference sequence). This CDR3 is CSAPDMTEAFF.

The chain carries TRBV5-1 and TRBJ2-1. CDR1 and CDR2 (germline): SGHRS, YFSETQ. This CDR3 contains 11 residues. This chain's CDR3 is CASSLANEQFF.

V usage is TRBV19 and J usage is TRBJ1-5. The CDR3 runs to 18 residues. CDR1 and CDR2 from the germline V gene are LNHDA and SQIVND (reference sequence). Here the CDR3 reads CASSPLYLSGYSNQPQHF.

The CDR3 loop reads CSARDPQGGASNQPQHF. The chain joins TRBV20-1 to TRBJ1-5. CDR3 length: 17 amino acids. The germline CDR1 and CDR2 sequences are DFQATT and SNEGSKA (reference sequence).

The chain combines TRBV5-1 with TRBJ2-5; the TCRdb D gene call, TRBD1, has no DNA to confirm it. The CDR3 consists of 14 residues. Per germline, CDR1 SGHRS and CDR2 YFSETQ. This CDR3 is CASSLDMGGETQYF.

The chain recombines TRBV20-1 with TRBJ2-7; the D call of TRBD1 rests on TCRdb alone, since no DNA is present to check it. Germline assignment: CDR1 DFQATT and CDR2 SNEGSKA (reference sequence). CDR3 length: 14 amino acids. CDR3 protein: CSARNSRGGYEQYF.

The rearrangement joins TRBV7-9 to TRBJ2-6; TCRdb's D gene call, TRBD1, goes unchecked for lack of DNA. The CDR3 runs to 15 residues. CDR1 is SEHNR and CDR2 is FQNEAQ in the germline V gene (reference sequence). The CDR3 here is CASSKDRYPANVLTF.

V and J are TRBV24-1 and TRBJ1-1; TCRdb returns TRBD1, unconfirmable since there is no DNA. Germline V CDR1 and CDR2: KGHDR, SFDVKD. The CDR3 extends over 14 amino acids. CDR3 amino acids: CATSDSGHLGVAFF.

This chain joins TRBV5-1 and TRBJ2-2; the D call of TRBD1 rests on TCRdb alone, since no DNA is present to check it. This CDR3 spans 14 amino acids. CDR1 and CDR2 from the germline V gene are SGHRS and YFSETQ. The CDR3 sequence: CASSIQGDTGELFF.

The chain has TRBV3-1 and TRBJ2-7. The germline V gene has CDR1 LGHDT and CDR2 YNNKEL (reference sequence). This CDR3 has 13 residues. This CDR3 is CASSQDGFFEQYF.

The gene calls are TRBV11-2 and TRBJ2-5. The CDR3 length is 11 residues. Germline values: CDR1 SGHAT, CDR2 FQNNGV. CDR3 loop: CASSSIETQYF.

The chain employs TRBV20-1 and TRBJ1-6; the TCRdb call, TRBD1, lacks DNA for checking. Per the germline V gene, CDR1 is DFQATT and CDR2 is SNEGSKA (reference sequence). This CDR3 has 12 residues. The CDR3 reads CSAEGANSPLHF.

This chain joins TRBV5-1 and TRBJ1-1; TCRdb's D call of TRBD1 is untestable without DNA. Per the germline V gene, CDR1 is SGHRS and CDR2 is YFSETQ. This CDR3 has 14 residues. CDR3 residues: CASTLVGPSGEAFF.

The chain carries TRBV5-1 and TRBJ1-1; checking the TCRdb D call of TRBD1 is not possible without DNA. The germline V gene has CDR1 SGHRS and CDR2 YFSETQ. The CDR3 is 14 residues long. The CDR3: CASSFRQGYSEAFF. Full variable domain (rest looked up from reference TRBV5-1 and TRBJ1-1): KAGVTQTPRYLIKTRGQQVTLSCSPISGHRSVSWYQQTPGQGLQFLFEYFSETQRNKGNFPGRFSGRQFSNSRSEMNVSTLELGDSALYLCASSFRQGYSEAFFGQGTRLTVV.

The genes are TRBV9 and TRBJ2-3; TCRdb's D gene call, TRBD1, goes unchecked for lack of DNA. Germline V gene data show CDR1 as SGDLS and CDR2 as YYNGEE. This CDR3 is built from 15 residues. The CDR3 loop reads CASSVAGGRTDTQYF.

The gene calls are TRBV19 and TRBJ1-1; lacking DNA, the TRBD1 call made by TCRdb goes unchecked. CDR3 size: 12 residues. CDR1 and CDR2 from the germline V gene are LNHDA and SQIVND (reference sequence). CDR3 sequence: CASRGEGTEAFF.

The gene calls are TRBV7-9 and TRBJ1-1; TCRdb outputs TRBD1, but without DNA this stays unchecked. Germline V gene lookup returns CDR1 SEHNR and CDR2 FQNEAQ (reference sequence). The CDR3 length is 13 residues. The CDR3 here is CASRPDRNTEAFF.

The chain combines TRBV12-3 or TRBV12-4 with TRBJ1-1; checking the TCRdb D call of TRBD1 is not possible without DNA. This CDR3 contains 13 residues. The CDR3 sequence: CASRRRQGAEAFF.

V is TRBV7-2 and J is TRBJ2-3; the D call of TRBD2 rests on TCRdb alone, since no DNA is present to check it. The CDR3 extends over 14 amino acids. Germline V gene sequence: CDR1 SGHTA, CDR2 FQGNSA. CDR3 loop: CASSLGLELDTQYF. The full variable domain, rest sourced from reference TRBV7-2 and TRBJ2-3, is GAGVSQSPSNKVTEKGKDVELRCDPISGHTALYWYRQSLGQGLEFLIYFQGNSAPDKSGLPSDRFSAERTGGSVSTLTIQRTQQEDSAVYLCASSLGLELDTQYFGPGTRLTVL.

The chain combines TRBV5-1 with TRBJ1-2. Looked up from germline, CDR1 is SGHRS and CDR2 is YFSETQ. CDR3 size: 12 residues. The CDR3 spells CASTGSYYGYTF.